A single sample gave rise to the 13 T cell receptor beta chains below, sequenced in a study of beta chain features in type 1 diabetes. Study outcomes and limitations: Shortening that was moderate but significant affected the TCRB CDR3s of Type 1 diabetes patients in all four CD4+ subsets.

These receptors have no identified antigens. The authors reverse transcribed all of the isolated RNA, so sequencing captured expressed TCRB transcripts. The table came from immunoSEQ multiplex PCR; TCRdb's copy has only in-frame clones and leaves some out. The sample has 100,000 to 150,000 clones; around 8.8% are singletons. Sequencing was performed on central memory CD4+ T cells from blood. The receptors come from a man between 25 and 39 years old with type 1 diabetes.

V usage is TRBV6-5 and J usage is TRBJ2-1; maybe TRBD1 (6 bases). This CDR3 has 13 amino acids. Germline V CDR1 and CDR2: MNHEY, SVGAGI. With 6 bases removed from V and 7 bases from J, the gap between germline ends came to 13 bases. This chain's CDR3 is CASSPGRGNEQFF. For the CDR3, the DNA is TGTGCCAGCAGCCCGGGAAGGGGGAATGAGCAGTTCTTC.

The chain links TRBV7-3 to TRBJ2-1; tentatively, D is TRBD1 (5 bases). V lost 5 bases and J lost 4, with 15 bases in between. The CDR3 has 15 amino acids. Germline loops: CDR1 SGHTA, CDR2 FQGTGA. CDR3 region: CASSRTNAWYNEQFF. CDR3 bases: TGTGCCAGCAGCCGGACAAATGCATGGTACAATGAGCAGTTCTTC.

This chain joins TRBV2 and TRBJ2-1, with 7 nucleotides matching TRBD2. After removal of 6 bases from V and 2 bases from J, the junction contained 10 bases not matched to a gene. This CDR3 comprises 16 residues. Germline V lookup: CDR1 SNHLY, CDR2 FYNNEI. The chain's CDR3 is CASSDTSAGAYNEQFF. The DNA for the CDR3 is TGTGCCAGCAGCGACACGTCGGCGGGGGCCTACAATGAGCAGTTCTTC.

The gene calls are TRBV7-9 and TRBJ1-5; TRBD1 might be the D (5 bases). The V and J ends lost 5 bases and 10 bases respectively, with 15 bases between them. Germline values: CDR1 SEHNR, CDR2 FQNEAQ (reference sequence). CDR3 length: 13 amino acids. The CDR3 sequence is CASSEALGGPQHF. CDR3 bases: TGTGCCAGCAGCGAGGCCCTGGGGGGACCCCAGCATTTT.

This clone was counted a few times. The CDR3, as DNA: TGTGCCAGCATCACCGTGGGAAGGGGCGATGGCTACACCTTC. This gives the protein CASITVGRGDGYTF. The chain has TRBV28 and TRBJ1-2; possible D gene TRBD1, 5 bases. V lost 7 bases and J 6 bases, leaving 18 bases between the germline ends. Germline V gene sequence: CDR1 MDHEN, CDR2 SYDVKM. This CDR3 region has 14 residues.

This chain links TRBV30 with TRBJ1-3, with D possibly TRBD1 on 5 matching bases. Germline V gives CDR1 GTSNPN, CDR2 SVGIG (reference sequence). Trimming took off 3 bases at V and 8 bases at J, with 14 bases between the two ends. This CDR3 comprises 13 residues. The DNA of the CDR3 is TGTGCCTGGAGGCGACCAGGGCTAGACACCATATATTTT. Translation: CAWRRPGLDTIYF.

This chain uses TRBV6-6 with TRBJ2-5; a possible D gene is TRBD1 (6 bases). This CDR3 region has 12 residues. In germline, CDR1 is MNHNY, CDR2 SVGAGI (reference sequence). Trimming left V 5 bases short and J 7 bases short, with 11 bases between. The DNA for the CDR3 is TGTGCCAGCAGTAACACCAGGGGGACCCAGTACTTC. Protein: CASSNTRGTQYF.

The V gene is TRBV7-9, the J gene TRBJ1-5; D is perhaps TRBD1 (5 bases). This CDR3 is 14 amino acids long. CDR1 and CDR2 (germline): SEHNR, FQNEAQ (reference sequence). V was pared by 5 bases and J by 4 bases, with 12 bases between. The CDR3, as DNA: TGTGCCAGCAGCCGGGGGGAACGGAATCAGCCCCAGCATTTT. This sequence encodes CASSRGERNQPQHF.

The J gene is TRBJ2-5, the V gene TRBV5-1, with TRBD2 matching 7 bases. CDR1 is SGHRS and CDR2 is YFSETQ in the germline V gene. The CDR3 is 17 residues long. Trimming removed 0 bases from V and 3 bases from J; junction bases left unmatched: 11. Here the CDR3 DNA reads TGCGCCAGCAGCTTGGCCAGGTTAGCGGGCCTAAAAGAGACCCAGTACTTC. It codes for CASSLARLAGLKETQYF.

The genes are TRBV2 and TRBJ2-7; D not resolved. The CDR3 runs 14 residues. V was trimmed by 0 bases and J by 3 bases, leaving 9 bases between them. Germline V gene lookup returns CDR1 SNHLY and CDR2 FYNNEI. Here the CDR3 reads CASSEAATIYEQYF. DNA for the CDR3: TGTGCCAGCAGTGAAGCGGCAACCATCTACGAGCAGTACTTC.

This chain links TRBV6-1 with TRBJ1-1, with 7 bases aligning to TRBD1. Germline CDR1 MNHNS, CDR2 SASEGT. This CDR3 contains 16 residues. With V trimmed by 4 bases and J by 3 bases, 11 bases remained unmatched. The CDR3 region is CASSAGTADRDTEAFF. The CDR3 DNA is TGTGCCAGCAGTGCGGGGACAGCCGATCGTGACACTGAAGCTTTCTTT.

Only a few counts were recorded for this clone. The chain uses TRBV11-1 and TRBJ2-1, with a possible D match to TRBD2 (6 bases). The CDR3 length is 15 residues. Looked up from germline, CDR1 is SGHAT and CDR2 is FQDESV (reference sequence). V lost 3 bases, J lost 2 bases, and 11 bases lay in between. The CDR3 DNA follows: TGTGCCAGCAGCTTCGGCGGGGAAACCTACAATGAGCAGTTCTTC. Its translation is CASSFGGETYNEQFF. The full variable domain, rest sourced from reference TRBV11-1 and TRBJ2-1, is EAEVAQSPRYKITEKSQAVAFWCDPISGHATLYWYRQILGQGPELLVQFQDESVVDDSQLPKDRFSAERLKGVDSTLKIQPAELGDSAMYLCASSFGGETYNEQFFGPGTRLTVL.

This clone was observed a few times. The J gene is TRBJ2-3, the V gene TRBV11-2; tentative D call: TRBD1 (6 bases). CDR3 length equals 15 residues. Germline lookup yields CDR1 SGHAT and CDR2 FQNNGV. Trimming took off 4 bases at V and 2 bases at J, with 13 bases between the two ends. The CDR3 loop is CASSYLDSHTDTQYF. In DNA, the CDR3 is TGTGCCAGCAGCTATCTGGACAGTCACACAGATACGCAGTATTTT.